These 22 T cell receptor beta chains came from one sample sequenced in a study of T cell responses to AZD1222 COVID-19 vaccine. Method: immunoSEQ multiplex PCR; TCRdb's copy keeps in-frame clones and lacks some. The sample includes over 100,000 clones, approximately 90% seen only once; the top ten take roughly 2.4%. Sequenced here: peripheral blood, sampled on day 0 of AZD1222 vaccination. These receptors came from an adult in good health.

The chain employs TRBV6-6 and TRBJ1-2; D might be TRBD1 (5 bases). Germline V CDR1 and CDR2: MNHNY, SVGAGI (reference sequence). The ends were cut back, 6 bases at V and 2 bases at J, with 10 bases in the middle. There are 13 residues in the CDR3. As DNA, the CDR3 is TGTGCCAGCAGGGGGGATCTCAACTATGGCTACACCTTC. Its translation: CASRGDLNYGYTF.

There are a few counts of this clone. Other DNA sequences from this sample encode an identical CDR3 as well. CDR3 nucleotides: TGTGCCACCAGCATAAGGGGACAGGGGAACACTGAAGCTTTCTTT. This encodes CATSIRGQGNTEAFF. The genes are TRBV15 and TRBJ1-1; 9 bases are a match to TRBD1. Germline loops: CDR1 LNHNV, CDR2 YYDKDF (reference sequence). This CDR3 comprises 15 residues. With V trimmed by 4 bases and J by 1 base, 4 bases remained unmatched.

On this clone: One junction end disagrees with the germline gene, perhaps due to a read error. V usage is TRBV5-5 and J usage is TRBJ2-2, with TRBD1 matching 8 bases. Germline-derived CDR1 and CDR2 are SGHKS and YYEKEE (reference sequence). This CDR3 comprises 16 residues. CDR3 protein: CASSLEGRTGHRELFF. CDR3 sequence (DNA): TGTGCCAGCAGTTTGGAGGGCCGGACAGGGCATCGGGAGCTGTTTTTT.

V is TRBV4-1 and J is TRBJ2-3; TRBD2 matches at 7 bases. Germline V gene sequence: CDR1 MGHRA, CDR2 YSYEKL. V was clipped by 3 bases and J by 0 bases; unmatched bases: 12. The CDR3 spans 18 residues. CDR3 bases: TGCGCCAGCAGCCACGGCGGGGCGGGAGTTTCTAGCACAGATACGCAGTATTTT. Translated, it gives CASSHGGAGVSSTDTQYF.

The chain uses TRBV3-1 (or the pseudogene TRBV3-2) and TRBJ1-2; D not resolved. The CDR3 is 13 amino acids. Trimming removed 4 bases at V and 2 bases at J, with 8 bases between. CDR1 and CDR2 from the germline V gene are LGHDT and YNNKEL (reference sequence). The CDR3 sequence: CASSPDPNYGYTF. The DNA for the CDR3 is TGTGCCAGCAGCCCCGACCCAAACTATGGCTACACCTTC.

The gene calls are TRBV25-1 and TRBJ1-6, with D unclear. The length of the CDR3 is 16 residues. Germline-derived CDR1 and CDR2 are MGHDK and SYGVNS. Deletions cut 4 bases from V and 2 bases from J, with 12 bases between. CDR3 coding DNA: TGTGCCAGCAGTGCCGCATCGTCAACCTATAATTCACCCCTCCACTTT. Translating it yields CASSAASSTYNSPLHF.

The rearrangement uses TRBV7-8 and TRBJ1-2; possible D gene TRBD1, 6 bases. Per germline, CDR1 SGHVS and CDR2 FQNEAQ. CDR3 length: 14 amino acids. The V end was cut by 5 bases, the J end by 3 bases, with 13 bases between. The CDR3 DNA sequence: TGTGCCAGCAGCCACAGGGTTAGGGACTATGGCTACACCTTC. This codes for CASSHRVRDYGYTF.

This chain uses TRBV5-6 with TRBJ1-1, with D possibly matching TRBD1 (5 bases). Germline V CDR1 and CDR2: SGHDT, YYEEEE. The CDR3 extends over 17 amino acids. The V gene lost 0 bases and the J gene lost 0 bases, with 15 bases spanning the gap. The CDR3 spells CASSLVDSRGMNTEAFF. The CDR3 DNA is TGTGCCAGCAGCTTGGTAGACAGTAGGGGTATGAACACTGAAGCTTTCTTT.

As DNA, the CDR3 is TGTGCCAGCAGCCCCTGGGACAGAGAGACCCAGTACTTC. This sequence encodes CASSPWDRETQYF. The rearrangement joins TRBV6-5 to TRBJ2-5; 7 bases map to TRBD1. V lost 6 bases to trimming and J lost 4 bases; unmatched junction nucleotides: 5. The germline V gene encodes CDR1 MNHEY and CDR2 SVGAGI. The CDR3 sequence is 13 residues long.

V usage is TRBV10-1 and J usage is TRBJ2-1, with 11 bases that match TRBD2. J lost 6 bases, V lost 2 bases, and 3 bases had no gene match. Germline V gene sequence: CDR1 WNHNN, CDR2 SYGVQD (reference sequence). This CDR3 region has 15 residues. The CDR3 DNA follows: TGCGCCAGCAGTGAGCCTAGCGGGAGGTTCAATGAGCAGTTCTTC. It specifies CASSEPSGRFNEQFF.

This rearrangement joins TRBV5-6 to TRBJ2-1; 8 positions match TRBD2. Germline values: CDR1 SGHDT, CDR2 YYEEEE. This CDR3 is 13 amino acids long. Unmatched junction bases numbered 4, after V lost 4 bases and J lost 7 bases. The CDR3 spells CASSPGRGNEQFF. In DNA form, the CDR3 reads TGTGCCAGCAGCCCCGGGAGGGGGAATGAGCAGTTCTTC.

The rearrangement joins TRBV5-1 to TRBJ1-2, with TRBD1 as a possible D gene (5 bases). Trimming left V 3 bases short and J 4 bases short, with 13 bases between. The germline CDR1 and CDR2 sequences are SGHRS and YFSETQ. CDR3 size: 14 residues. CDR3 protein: CASSSPGTAYGYTF. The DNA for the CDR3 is TGCGCCAGCAGCTCCCCCGGGACGGCCTATGGCTACACCTTC.

CDR3 in amino acids: CASSEQGQGVNEQFF. Written as DNA, the CDR3 is TGCGCCAGCAGTGAGCAGGGACAGGGGGTCAATGAGCAGTTCTTC. The chain has TRBV10-2 and TRBJ2-1; 11 positions agree with TRBD1. This CDR3 is built from 15 residues. Germline V gene data show CDR1 as WSHSY and CDR2 as SAAADI. J lost 6 bases, V lost 2 bases, and 3 bases had no gene match.

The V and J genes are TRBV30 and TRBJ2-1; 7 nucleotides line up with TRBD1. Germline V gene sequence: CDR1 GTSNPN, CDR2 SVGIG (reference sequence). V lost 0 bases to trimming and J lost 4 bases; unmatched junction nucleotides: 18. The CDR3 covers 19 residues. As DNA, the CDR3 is TGTGCCTGGAGTGTAATCGGTGATTGGTGGGGGACAGAGTACAATGAGCAGTTCTTC. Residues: CAWSVIGDWWGTEYNEQFF.

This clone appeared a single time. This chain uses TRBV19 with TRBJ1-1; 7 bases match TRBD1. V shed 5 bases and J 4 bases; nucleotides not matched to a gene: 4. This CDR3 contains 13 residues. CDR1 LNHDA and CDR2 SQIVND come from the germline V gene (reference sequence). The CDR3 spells CASSSPGGTEAFF. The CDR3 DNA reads TGTGCCAGTAGTTCCCCAGGGGGCACTGAAGCTTTCTTT.

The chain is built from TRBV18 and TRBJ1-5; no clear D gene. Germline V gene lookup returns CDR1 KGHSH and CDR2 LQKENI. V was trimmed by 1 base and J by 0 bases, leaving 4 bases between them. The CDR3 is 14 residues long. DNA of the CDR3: TGTGCCAGCTCACCACAAGATAGCAATCAGCCCCAGCATTTT. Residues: CASSPQDSNQPQHF.

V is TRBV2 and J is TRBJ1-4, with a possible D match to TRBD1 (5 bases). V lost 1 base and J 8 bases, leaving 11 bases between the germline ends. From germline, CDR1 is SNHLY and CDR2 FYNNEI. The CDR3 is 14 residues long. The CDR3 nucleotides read TGTGCCAGCAGTGAAGGGACACGGGCGGAAAAACTGTTTTTT. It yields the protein CASSEGTRAEKLFF.

CDR3 DNA sequence: TGTGCCAGCAGCTTAGCGGGAGGACCCACCGGGGAGCTGTTTTTT. It specifies CASSLAGGPTGELFF. The rearrangement uses TRBV7-6 and TRBJ2-2, with a possible D match to TRBD2 (6 bases). V dropped 0 bases and J dropped 4 bases, with 9 bases sitting between them. Germline CDR1 and CDR2: SGHVS and FNYEAQ. This CDR3 has 15 residues.

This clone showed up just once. CDR3 nucleotides: TGTGCCAGCAGCCGGGACCCCCCGGGCTACAATGAGCAGTTCTTC. Translation: CASSRDPPGYNEQFF. This chain connects TRBV5-4 to TRBJ2-1; TRBD1 or TRBD2 may be the D gene (5 bases each). Germline assignment: CDR1 SGHNT and CDR2 YYREEE (reference sequence). This CDR3 comprises 15 residues. With 4 bases removed from V and 3 bases from J, the gap between germline ends came to 14 bases.

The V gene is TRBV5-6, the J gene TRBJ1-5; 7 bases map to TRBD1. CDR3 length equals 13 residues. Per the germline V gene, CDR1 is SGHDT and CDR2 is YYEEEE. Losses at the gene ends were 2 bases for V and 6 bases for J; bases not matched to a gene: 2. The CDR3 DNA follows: TGTGCCAGCAGCTTCGACAGGGCTCAGCCCCAGCATTTT. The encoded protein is CASSFDRAQPQHF. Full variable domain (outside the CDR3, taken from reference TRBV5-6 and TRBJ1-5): DAGVTQSPTHLIKTRGQQVTLRCSPKSGHDTVSWYQQALGQGPQFIFQYYEEEERQRGNFPDRFSGHQFPNYSSELNVNALLLGDSALYLCASSFDRAQPQHFGDGTRLSIL.

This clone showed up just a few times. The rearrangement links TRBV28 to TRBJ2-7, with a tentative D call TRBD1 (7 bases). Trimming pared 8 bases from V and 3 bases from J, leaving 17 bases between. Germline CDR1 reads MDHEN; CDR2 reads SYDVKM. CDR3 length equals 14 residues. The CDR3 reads CASLAPTGNYEQYF. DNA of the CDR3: TGTGCCAGCCTAGCGCCGACAGGGAACTACGAGCAGTACTTC.

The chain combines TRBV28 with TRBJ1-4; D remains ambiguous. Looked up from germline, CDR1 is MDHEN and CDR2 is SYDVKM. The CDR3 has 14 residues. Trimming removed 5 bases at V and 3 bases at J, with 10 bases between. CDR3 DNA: TGTGCCAGCAGTCCCCGGCAGTCTAATGAAAAACTGTTTTTT. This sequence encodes CASSPRQSNEKLFF.